These T cell receptor beta chains were read from a single sample in a study of T-cell memory formation after mild COVID-19. TCRdb passed the 5' RACE reads through MiXCR, listing each CDR3 protein once. This repertoire shows roughly 450,000 distinct CDR3 sequences, roughly 18% found once; its top ten account for around a fifth. Sequencing was done on a sample of PBMCs or a T cell subset sorted from them (not recorded which). These receptors came from a young man who had mild COVID-19 (a few samples of this study predate the infection). Cell type and time point are not known. Both conserved end residues are part of each CDR3. The D gene is left open where the match is weak. The size field is filled for only some rows; it gives once, few, many or a size class.

clone size	V gene	J gene	D gene	CDR3 protein	CDR3 DNA
many	TRBV12-3/TRBV12-4	TRBJ1-4	TRBD1	CASSHGQGREKLFF	TGTGCCAGCAGTCATGGACAGGGTAGGGAAAAACTGTTTTTT
few	TRBV20-1	TRBJ1-1	.	CSAGGDAYTEAFF	TGCAGTGCAGGGGGAGACGCTTACACTGAAGCTTTCTTT
many	TRBV4-1	TRBJ1-4	.	CASSQDNRGNEKLFF	TGCGCCAGCAGCCAAGACAACCGGGGTAATGAAAAACTGTTTTTT
few	TRBV2	TRBJ2-3	TRBD2	CASSVLAGGPRDTQYF	TGTGCCAGCAGTGTTTTAGCGGGGGGGCCGAGGGATACGCAGTATTTT
.	TRBV28	TRBJ1-2	.	CASSLGRRPYGYTF	TGTGCCAGCAGTTTGGGCAGGAGACCCTATGGCTACACCTTC
.	TRBV7-2	TRBJ2-7	.	CASRGQASYEQYF	TGTGCCAGCAGGGGGCAGGCCTCCTACGAGCAGTACTTC
few	TRBV24-1	TRBJ1-2	.	CATSDQSYGYTF	TGTGCCACCAGTGACCAGAGCTATGGCTACACCTTC
.	TRBV6-6	TRBJ2-5	.	CASSYDWADNQETQYF	TGTGCCAGCAGTTATGATTGGGCGGACAACCAAGAGACCCAGTACTTC
many	TRBV5-1	TRBJ2-3	.	CASSLVMGTDTQYF	TGCGCCAGCAGCTTGGTTATGGGCACAGATACGCAGTATTTT
many	TRBV12-3/TRBV12-4	TRBJ2-5	.	CASSLGEGLEAETQYF	TGTGCCAGCAGTTTAGGTGAAGGATTGGAGGCAGAGACCCAGTACTTC
.	TRBV4-1	TRBJ1-5	.	CASSQERDQPQHF	TGCGCCAGCAGCCAGGAAAGGGATCAGCCCCAGCATTTT
few	TRBV20-1	TRBJ1-6	.	CSAGMQGRNSPLHF	TGCAGTGCAGGCATGCAGGGACGAAATTCACCCCTCCACTTT
.	TRBV20-1	TRBJ2-3	.	CSAGEDELPGDTQYF	TGCAGTGCTGGGGAGGACGAGCTGCCGGGAGATACGCAGTATTTT
.	TRBV10-3	TRBJ1-4	.	CATRDQTNEKLFF	TGTGCCACCAGGGACCAGACTAATGAAAAACTGTTTTTT
.	TRBV4-2	TRBJ1-2	TRBD1	CASSQEPGQLGYTF	TGTGCCAGCAGCCAAGAACCGGGACAGTTGGGCTACACCTTC
.	TRBV4-3	TRBJ1-1	TRBD1	CASSQGTGANTEAFF	TGCGCCAGCAGCCAAGGGACAGGGGCGAACACTGAAGCTTTCTTT
few	TRBV2	TRBJ2-7	.	CASSAQYEQYF	TGTGCCAGCAGTGCACAGTACGAGCAGTACTTC